Presented here are 30 T cell receptor beta chains from one specimen sequenced in a study of CD4 T cells in relation to SARS-CoV-2 and coronaviruses. Unexposed donor CD4+ T cells date from about 2010-2018, before the COVID-19 pandemic. After about 10 days of culture, CD4+ T cells were isolated. Clones were read by immunoSEQ multiplex PCR, and TCRdb kept only the in-frame ones, dropping some. The table has roughly 30,000 clones, about 76% seen once. No cognate antigen is known for these TCRs. Sequenced sample: CD4+ T cells from PBMCs, cultured in vitro. The receptors here all came from a human donor in good health.

The V gene is TRBV7-9, the J gene TRBJ2-7, with 11 bases that match TRBD2. V lost 5 bases and J lost 5; bases outside the gene matches: 17. The germline V gene has CDR1 SEHNR and CDR2 FQNEAQ (reference sequence). The CDR3 loop spans 18 amino acids. The CDR3, as DNA: TGTGCCAGCAGCCCCCACCGGGATAGCGGGGGGGCTAGAAACGAGCAGTACTTC. Its protein is CASSPHRDSGGARNEQYF.

In its sample, this clone was seen once. This chain uses TRBV9 with TRBJ1-4; D unresolved. In germline, CDR1 is SGDLS, CDR2 YYNGEE. This CDR3 has 13 amino acids. The germline V and J ends were trimmed by 2 bases and 5 bases, with 7 bases remaining between them. The CDR3 region is CASSVGGNEKLFF. The CDR3 DNA follows: TGTGCCAGCAGCGTGGGAGGGAATGAAAAACTGTTTTTT.

V gene TRBV6-5 combines with J gene TRBJ1-1, with 10 bases identical to TRBD1. CDR3 length equals 14 residues. The V gene end was trimmed by 6 bases and the J gene end by 5 bases; junction bases not matched to a gene: 6. CDR1 and CDR2 (germline): MNHEY, SVGAGI. CDR3 sequence: CASRPDRGRTEAFF. The CDR3 DNA sequence: TGTGCCAGCAGACCCGACAGGGGGCGTACTGAAGCTTTCTTT.

The gene calls are TRBV25-1 and TRBJ2-5, with D tentatively TRBD1 (5 bases). Per the germline V gene, CDR1 is MGHDK and CDR2 is SYGVNS. V shed 6 bases and J shed 0 bases, with 8 bases lying between them. This CDR3 spans 13 amino acids. For the CDR3, the DNA is TGTGCCAGCAGCGACAGCTACCAAGAGACCCAGTACTTC. This gives the protein CASSDSYQETQYF.

V usage is TRBV7-6 and J usage is TRBJ2-7, with D unresolved. The V gene lost 2 bases and the J gene lost 2 bases, with 7 bases spanning the gap. This CDR3 spans 13 amino acids. The germline CDR1 and CDR2 sequences are SGHVS and FNYEAQ. The CDR3: CASSLQRPYEQYF. The CDR3 DNA follows: TGTGCCAGCAGCTTACAACGCCCCTACGAGCAGTACTTC.

This clone was counted once. The chain joins TRBV5-4 to TRBJ2-1; 9 positions match TRBD1. Per the germline V gene, CDR1 is SGHNT and CDR2 is YYREEE (reference sequence). The CDR3 is 12 residues long. J lost 10 bases, V lost 3 bases, and 2 bases had no gene match. CDR3 loop: CASSSTGGEQFF. The CDR3 DNA reads as TGTGCCAGCAGCTCCACAGGGGGCGAGCAGTTCTTC.

The chain links TRBV7-8 to TRBJ1-1, with D unclear. Germline lookup yields CDR1 SGHVS and CDR2 FQNEAQ. V was trimmed by 3 bases and J by 0 bases, leaving 8 bases between them. The CDR3 sequence is 14 residues long. CDR3 sequence (DNA): TGTGCCAGCAGCTTTCGGCGCCTGAACACTGAAGCTTTCTTT. It codes for CASSFRRLNTEAFF. The whole variable domain, filled in from reference TRBV7-8 and TRBJ1-1, reads GAGVSQSPRYKVAKRGQDVALRCDPISGHVSLFWYQQALGQGPEFLTYFQNEAQLDKSGLPSDRFFAERPEGSVSTLKIQRTQQEDSAVYLCASSFRRLNTEAFFGQGTRLTVV.

The CDR3 coding sequence is TGCGCCAGCAGCCCCGCAGCCGCCGACTTGGGCTACACCTTC. Translation: CASSPAAADLGYTF. The chain recombines TRBV5-1 with TRBJ1-2; D gene ambiguous. With 4 bases removed from V and 8 bases from J, the gap between germline ends came to 18 bases. Germline CDR1 and CDR2: SGHRS and YFSETQ. The CDR3 sequence is 14 residues long.

The chain joins TRBV7-2 to TRBJ2-2; D is unclear. Trimming stripped 1 base from V and 2 bases from J, with 8 bases between. This CDR3 is 15 amino acids long. Germline CDR1 SGHTA, CDR2 FQGNSA. CDR3 protein: CASSLGQPNTGELFF. The CDR3 nucleotides read TGTGCCAGCAGCTTAGGGCAGCCAAACACCGGGGAGCTGTTTTTT.

This chain connects TRBV3-1 (or the pseudogene TRBV3-2) to TRBJ2-1; no clear D gene. Trimming shortened V by 4 bases and J by 7 bases, and 8 bases separated the two germline ends. CDR1 and CDR2 from the germline V gene are LGHDT and YNNKEL (reference sequence). This CDR3 region has 12 residues. CDR3: CASSRVGNEQFF. The CDR3 region has the DNA TGTGCCAGCAGCCGGGTGGGTAATGAGCAGTTCTTC.

This chain uses TRBV29-1 with TRBJ2-7; perhaps D is TRBD1 or TRBD2 (6 bases each). The CDR3 extends over 17 amino acids. The V gene lost 1 base and the J gene lost 0 bases, with 19 bases spanning the gap. CDR1 SQVTM and CDR2 ANQGSEA come from the germline V gene. This CDR3 is CSVEGWSGAISSYEQYF. The CDR3 coding sequence is TGCAGCGTTGAAGGGTGGTCGGGGGCCATAAGCTCCTACGAGCAGTACTTC.

Comments on this clone: The sample contains more than one DNA sequence encoding this CDR3. This chain joins TRBV7-2 and TRBJ1-3; unclear D gene. The CDR3 extends over 13 amino acids. In germline, CDR1 is SGHTA, CDR2 FQGNSA. V lost 5 bases and J lost 2, with 7 bases in between. CDR3 protein: CASSPGPGNTIYF. As DNA, the CDR3 is TGTGCCAGCAGCCCAGGCCCTGGAAACACCATATATTTT.

The rearrangement uses TRBV29-1 and TRBJ2-7; 8 bases map to TRBD1. Per the germline V gene, CDR1 is SQVTM and CDR2 is ANQGSEA. Germline trimming cut 3 bases from V and 5 bases from J; bases unmatched to any gene: 9. The CDR3 totals 14 residues. CDR3 amino acids: CSVDNRGVTDEQYF. The CDR3 DNA follows: TGCAGCGTTGATAACAGGGGGGTCACTGACGAGCAGTACTTC.

Only one count was recorded for this clone. This chain's CDR3 is CASSFSSGPVYGYTF. The CDR3 bases are TGTGCCAGCAGTTTTTCCTCCGGACCGGTCTATGGCTACACCTTC. The chain recombines TRBV28 with TRBJ1-2; D ambiguous. This CDR3 comprises 15 residues. V lost 3 bases to trimming and J lost 4 bases, with 15 bases between them. Germline lookup yields CDR1 MDHEN and CDR2 SYDVKM.

The V call is TRBV5-1, the J call TRBJ2-7; TRBD1 aligns across 7 bases. The CDR3 extends over 18 amino acids. From germline, CDR1 is SGHRS and CDR2 YFSETQ. V was clipped by 5 bases and J by 6 bases; unmatched bases: 23. The CDR3 spells CASSGDGSGGASSGEQYF. In DNA form, the CDR3 reads TGCGCCAGCAGTGGGGACGGGTCAGGGGGTGCGTCGTCCGGCGAGCAGTACTTC.

V and J are TRBV6-5 and TRBJ2-7; 11 bases are a match to TRBD1. The CDR3 has 14 residues. The germline V gene encodes CDR1 MNHEY and CDR2 SVGAGI. V shed 6 bases, J shed 4 bases, and the junction held 5 bases outside the gene matches. This chain's CDR3 is CASSRGTGGYEQYF. The CDR3 DNA reads as TGTGCCAGCAGCCGGGGGACAGGGGGGTACGAGCAGTACTTC.

This chain joins TRBV2 and TRBJ1-2; D call uncertain. Trimming took 6 bases from V and 4 from J, leaving 9 bases between them. The CDR3 is 12 residues long. Germline CDR1 is SNHLY and CDR2 is FYNNEI. The CDR3 region has the DNA TGTGCCAGCAGGGGGAGTTTCTATGGCTACACCTTC. It translates to CASRGSFYGYTF.

This clone was detected a few times. CDR3 DNA: TGTGCCAGCAGCGTCTTAGAGGGGGGTGAAAAACTGTTTTTT. Encoded protein: CASSVLEGGEKLFF. V is TRBV9 and J is TRBJ1-4; D is perhaps TRBD1 (6 bases). Germline CDR1 reads SGDLS; CDR2 reads YYNGEE. The CDR3 spans 14 residues. V was trimmed by 2 bases and J by 7 bases, leaving 12 bases between them.

The chain joins TRBV27 to TRBJ2-7; D is possibly TRBD1 or TRBD2 (5 bases each). The CDR3 has 15 residues. Germline V CDR1 and CDR2: MNHEY, SMNVEV (reference sequence). V lost 6 bases to trimming and J lost 5 bases, with 20 bases between them. The CDR3 DNA reads TGTGCCAGCAGGTCACTAGGGGCTGGGTCGGACGAGCAGTACTTC. Translated: CASRSLGAGSDEQYF.

The chain has TRBV18 and TRBJ2-6, with no clear D. The CDR3 totals 16 residues. Germline V gene sequence: CDR1 KGHSH, CDR2 LQKENI. With 1 base removed from V and 0 bases from J, the gap between germline ends came to 7 bases. CDR3 nucleotides: TGTGCCAGCTCACCACTGCCGTCCTCTGGGGCCAACGTCCTGACTTTC. Its translation: CASSPLPSSGANVLTF. Supplemented by reference TRBV18 and TRBJ2-6, the full variable domain reads NAGVMQNPRHLVRRRGQEARLRCSPMKGHSHVYWYRQLPEEGLKFMVYLQKENIIDESGMPKERFSAEFPKEGPSILRIQQVVRGDSAAYFCASSPLPSSGANVLTFGAGSRLTVL.

The chain recombines TRBV5-6 with TRBJ2-7; D is unresolved. The germline gives CDR1 SGHDT, CDR2 YYEEEE. The CDR3 loop spans 13 amino acids. V dropped 3 bases and J dropped 3 bases, with 10 bases sitting between them. CDR3 sequence reads: CASSSWTDYEQYF. CDR3 DNA: TGTGCCAGCAGCTCCTGGACGGACTACGAGCAGTACTTC.

The V gene is TRBV7-2, the J gene TRBJ1-1; no firm D call. Trimming stripped 6 bases from V and 6 bases from J, with 14 bases between. Germline assignment: CDR1 SGHTA and CDR2 FQGNSA. This CDR3 is built from 13 residues. In DNA form, the CDR3 reads TGTGCCAGCAGTAGCCCACGGGGAGCTGAAGCTTTCTTT. It codes for CASSSPRGAEAFF.

The CDR3 reads CASSRREGRSYNEQFF. In DNA, the CDR3 is TGCGCCAGCAGCCGCCGCGAGGGGAGGTCCTACAATGAGCAGTTCTTC. The chain combines TRBV4-1 with TRBJ2-1; D may be TRBD2 (6 bases). CDR3 size: 16 residues. V lost 4 bases and J 1 base, leaving 14 bases between the germline ends. CDR1 is MGHRA and CDR2 is YSYEKL in the germline V gene.

This chain links TRBV10-1 with TRBJ2-1, with D tentatively TRBD1 (5 bases). With 3 bases removed from V and 4 bases from J, the gap between germline ends came to 16 bases. In germline, CDR1 is WNHNN, CDR2 SYGVQD (reference sequence). This CDR3 has 16 amino acids. The chain's CDR3 is CASSDFPAGSYNEQFF. The CDR3 DNA sequence: TGCGCCAGCAGTGATTTTCCGGCAGGGTCATACAATGAGCAGTTCTTC.

The chain couples TRBV14 to TRBJ2-7; tentatively, D is TRBD2 (5 bases). The germline CDR1 and CDR2 sequences are SGHDN and FVKESK. This CDR3 spans 13 amino acids. The V gene lost 4 bases and the J gene lost 1 base, with 8 bases spanning the gap. CDR3 amino acids: CASSLGISYEQYF. The DNA of the CDR3 is TGTGCCAGCAGCCTCGGGATTTCCTACGAGCAGTACTTC.

V usage is TRBV24-1 and J usage is TRBJ1-5; tentatively, D is TRBD1 (6 bases). V shed 5 bases and J shed 2 bases, with 6 bases lying between them. The CDR3 totals 13 residues. Germline CDR1 and CDR2: KGHDR and SFDVKD. The CDR3 region is CATSGTGNQPQHF. In DNA, the CDR3 is TGTGCCACCAGTGGGACAGGCAATCAGCCCCAGCATTTT.

The chain couples TRBV18 to TRBJ2-3, with TRBD2 matching over 8 bases. V shed 2 bases, J shed 4 bases, and the junction held 8 bases outside the gene matches. The V gene's germline CDR1 is KGHSH and CDR2 LQKENI. The CDR3 extends over 16 amino acids. CDR3 nucleotides: TGTGCCAGCTCACCATTCGGGACTAGAGGATCAGATACGCAGTATTTT. Protein sequence: CASSPFGTRGSDTQYF.

The CDR3 bases are TGTGCCAGCAGCTTGGGGCGGGGCATCGTAGGTGAAAAACTGTTTTTT. Protein sequence: CASSLGRGIVGEKLFF. The chain combines TRBV5-6 with TRBJ1-4; tentatively, D is TRBD1 (5 bases). Germline V gene sequence: CDR1 SGHDT, CDR2 YYEEEE. V was cut by 0 bases and J by 7 bases, with 16 bases left in between. The CDR3 is 16 residues long.

The chain uses TRBV19 and TRBJ1-1, with TRBD1 identical over 8 bases. Germline V gives CDR1 LNHDA, CDR2 SQIVND (reference sequence). The junction had 6 bases not matched to a gene; V was cut back by 4 bases and J by 8 bases. The CDR3 length is 13 residues. The DNA for the CDR3 is TGTGCCAGTAGTAGAGGGACAGGCGGAGAAGCTTTCTTT. It encodes CASSRGTGGEAFF. The entire variable domain, with the rest obtained from reference TRBV19 and TRBJ1-1, is as follows: DGGITQSPKYLFRKEGQNVTLSCEQNLNHDAMYWYRQDPGQGLRLIYYSQIVNDFQKGDIAEGYSVSREKKESFPLTVTSAQKNPTAFYLCASSRGTGGEAFFGQGTRLTVV.

The V call is TRBV9, the J call TRBJ2-2, with D possibly being TRBD2 (5 bases). The ends were cut back, 4 bases at V and 1 base at J, with 11 bases in the middle. CDR1 is SGDLS, CDR2 YYNGEE, per germline. CDR3 size: 15 residues. This CDR3 is CASSPRLRNTGELFF. The CDR3 DNA sequence: TGTGCCAGCAGCCCGAGACTAAGGAACACCGGGGAGCTGTTTTTT.